Below, 10 T cell receptor beta chains from the same sample are listed, as sequenced in a study of blood T cell repertoires in COVID-19. The data were produced by immunoSEQ multiplex PCR, yet TCRdb's version contains in-frame clones alone and is incomplete. The table records roughly 260,000 clones, 75% to 85% of them present only once. Sequenced material: peripheral blood. These receptor sequences come from a woman in her 70s with acute or convalescent COVID-19.

The CDR3 is CASSDPSRGSQPQHF. The CDR3 DNA follows: TGTGCCAGCAGTGATCCGTCTCGGGGGAGTCAGCCCCAGCATTTT. The chain recombines TRBV6-1 with TRBJ1-5, with D perhaps matching TRBD1 (5 bases). The V gene's germline CDR1 is MNHNS and CDR2 SASEGT. The CDR3 loop spans 15 amino acids. Trimming removed 3 bases from V and 6 bases from J, with 15 bases in between.

As concerns this clone: The sample contains more than one DNA sequence encoding this CDR3. This rearrangement joins TRBV20-1 to TRBJ1-1; D is unresolved. V lost 2 bases to trimming and J lost 1 base, with 2 bases between them. CDR3 length: 11 amino acids. CDR1 and CDR2 (germline): DFQATT, SNEGSKA (reference sequence). The CDR3 sequence: CSARQNTEAFF. DNA for the CDR3: TGCAGTGCTAGACAGAACACTGAAGCTTTCTTT.

This chain joins TRBV14 and TRBJ1-4, with TRBD1 as a possible D gene (6 bases). Germline loops: CDR1 SGHDN, CDR2 FVKESK. The CDR3 covers 15 residues. V dropped 2 bases and J dropped 6 bases, with 13 bases sitting between them. The CDR3 DNA is TGTGCCAGCAGCCAACAGGGGCCCTTGGATGAAAAACTGTTTTTT. Translated, it gives CASSQQGPLDEKLFF.

This chain joins TRBV4-3 and TRBJ1-4; 7 nucleotides line up with TRBD1. The V gene end was trimmed by 1 base and the J gene end by 7 bases; junction bases not matched to a gene: 3. CDR3 length: 14 residues. Germline V CDR1 and CDR2: LGHNA, YSLEER. The CDR3 region has the DNA TGCGCCAGCAGCCAAGGACAGGGAAGTGAAAAACTGTTTTTT. It yields the protein CASSQGQGSEKLFF.

The chain carries TRBV4-2 and TRBJ1-1; tentatively, D is TRBD1 (5 bases). V lost 3 bases, J lost 1 base, and 6 bases lay in between. The CDR3 is 13 residues long. The germline CDR1 and CDR2 sequences are LGHNA and YNFKEQ. The CDR3 here is CASSQGGNTEAFF. CDR3 nucleotide sequence: TGTGCCAGCAGCCAGGGGGGGAACACTGAAGCTTTCTTT.

J is TRBJ2-7 and V is TRBV18; TRBD1 matches at 11 bases. Germline CDR1 and CDR2: KGHSH and LQKENI. This CDR3 contains 16 residues. The V and J ends lost 3 bases and 6 bases, in that order; junction bases with no gene match: 10. As DNA, the CDR3 is TGTGCCAGCTCACCTTTCGTACCGGGACAGGGGGTCGAGCAGTACTTC. Residues: CASSPFVPGQGVEQYF.

J is TRBJ2-1 and V is TRBV19; 10 positions agree with TRBD1. V shed 1 base and J 4 bases; nucleotides not matched to a gene: 1. CDR1 LNHDA and CDR2 SQIVND come from the germline V gene (reference sequence). The CDR3 totals 15 residues. The CDR3 loop reads CASSIGQGAYNEQFF. CDR3 nucleotide sequence: TGTGCCAGTAGTATAGGACAGGGGGCTTACAATGAGCAGTTCTTC.

The chain has TRBV21-1 and TRBJ1-2; TRBD1 is the table's D call and was not checked against the DNA. TRBV21-1 is recorded as a pseudogene. The CDR3 has 18 amino acids. Written as DNA, the CDR3 is TGTGCCAGCAGCAAAGTTCCGGACAGGGAAATTAGGGTCTATGGCTACACCTTC. It is translated as CASSKVPDREIRVYGYTF.

The chain recombines TRBV18 with TRBJ2-4; 8 nucleotides align to TRBD2. V lost 4 bases, J lost 0 bases, and 5 bases stayed unmatched. This CDR3 contains 16 residues. CDR1 KGHSH and CDR2 LQKENI come from the germline V gene. CDR3 loop: CASSLGLALAKNIQYF. In DNA, the CDR3 is TGTGCCAGCTCACTAGGACTAGCCCTAGCCAAAAACATTCAGTACTTC.

V is TRBV7-9 and J is TRBJ1-3; D remains ambiguous. CDR1 SEHNR and CDR2 FQNEAQ come from the germline V gene (reference sequence). The CDR3 loop spans 15 amino acids. V was clipped by 5 bases and J by 4 bases, with 15 bases between them. The CDR3, as DNA: TGTGCCAGCAGCCCTCCGTTTTTCGGGGGAAACACCATATATTTT. Amino acid sequence: CASSPPFFGGNTIYF.